This TCR beta chain emerged from a study of T-cell memory formation after mild COVID-19. Findings of the study overall: Day 15 to 85 contracting clones showed balanced CD4/CD8; later expanders leaned CD4+. Confirmation of SARS-CoV-2 specificity was lacking for second-wave clones peaking day 37.

As regards this clonotype: The antigen is undetermined.

5'RACE with constant-segment primers built TCRalpha and TCRbeta cDNA libraries with UMIs. One entry per CDR3 protein, called by TCRdb with MiXCR from the 5' RACE reads. The table lists some 600,000 distinct CDR3 sequences, 17% of them singletons, with roughly 8.2% in the top ten. V dropped 3 bases and J dropped 6 bases, with 18 bases sitting between them. Germline-derived CDR1 and CDR2 are DFQATT and SNEGSKA (reference sequence). This CDR3 spans 14 amino acids. The sample taken for sequencing was PBMCs or a T cell subset sorted from them (not recorded which). This rearrangement joins TRBV20-1 to TRBJ2-7, with D perhaps TRBD1 (5 bases). This sequence was found in an adult woman who had mild COVID-19 (a few samples of this study predate the infection). Cell type and time point are not known. The DNA of the CDR3 is TGCAGTGCTAGCTTAGCCACACCAGGGCGCGAGCAGTACTTC. This translates into CSASLATPGREQYF.